This T cell receptor beta chain was recovered during a study of blood T cell repertoires in COVID-19. Background on the study: There were acute and convalescent COVID-19 samples, and they came from the United States, Italy and Spain. PBMCs, B-cell-depleted T cells, or T cells provided the cDNA or gDNA that made up the material.

The CDR3 extends over 15 amino acids. The germline V gene encodes CDR1 LNHDA and CDR2 SQIVND (reference sequence). The junction had 5 bases not matched to a gene; V was cut back by 5 bases and J by 5 bases. Per the authors' pipeline: Amplifying reference gene primers gave estimates of nucleated cell counts. Using immunoSEQ multiplex PCR, the repertoire was profiled, and TCRdb retains in-frame clones only, with some absent. The DNA was the basis for D and trimming; V, J and clone size are from that table. The sample yields a few hundred thousand clones, around 83% seen once. The sequence came from a woman in her fifties or sixties with acute or convalescent COVID-19. V gene TRBV19 combines with J gene TRBJ2-1; 11 bases are shared with TRBD2. Input material: peripheral blood. CDR3 residues: CASSGPGLADNEQFF. The CDR3 DNA sequence: TGTGCCAGTAGTGGACCGGGACTAGCGGACAATGAGCAGTTCTTC.